The 3 T cell receptor beta chains below all came from one sample that was sequenced in a study of T cell responses to AZD1222 COVID-19 vaccine. Sequencing was performed with immunoSEQ multiplex PCR; in TCRdb, only in-frame clones are kept and a portion is missing. The repertoire holds 94,000 or so clones, with roughly 90% as singletons. This specimen consisted of peripheral blood, obtained on day 0 of AZD1222 vaccination. The origin of the receptors is an adult in good health.

The J gene is TRBJ2-1, the V gene TRBV7-9; D might be TRBD1 (6 bases). Germline V lookup: CDR1 SEHNR, CDR2 FQNEAQ (reference sequence). This CDR3 comprises 13 residues. Between the trimmed V and J ends, which lost 9 bases and 6 bases, there was a span of 15 bases. The CDR3 nucleotides read TGTGCCAGTTCCGGCCAGGGGATCAATGAGCAGTTCTTC. It specifies CASSGQGINEQFF.

The rearrangement links TRBV6-5 to TRBJ1-1; the D is unclear. V lost 3 bases and J lost 0, with 5 bases in between. Germline lookup yields CDR1 MNHEY and CDR2 SVGAGI. The CDR3 is 13 amino acids. The CDR3 here is CASSYVLNTEAFF. As DNA, the CDR3 is TGTGCCAGCAGTTATGTCTTGAACACTGAAGCTTTCTTT.

The chain combines TRBV27 with TRBJ1-2; D is possibly TRBD1 (5 bases). This CDR3 has 18 amino acids. Germline CDR1 MNHEY, CDR2 SMNVEV (reference sequence). Deletions cut 5 bases from V and 7 bases from J, with 29 bases between. The CDR3 spells CASSTLGRDGRYLVGYTF. The CDR3 bases are TGTGCCAGCAGTACGTTAGGAAGGGACGGTCGGTATCTGGTTGGCTACACCTTC.